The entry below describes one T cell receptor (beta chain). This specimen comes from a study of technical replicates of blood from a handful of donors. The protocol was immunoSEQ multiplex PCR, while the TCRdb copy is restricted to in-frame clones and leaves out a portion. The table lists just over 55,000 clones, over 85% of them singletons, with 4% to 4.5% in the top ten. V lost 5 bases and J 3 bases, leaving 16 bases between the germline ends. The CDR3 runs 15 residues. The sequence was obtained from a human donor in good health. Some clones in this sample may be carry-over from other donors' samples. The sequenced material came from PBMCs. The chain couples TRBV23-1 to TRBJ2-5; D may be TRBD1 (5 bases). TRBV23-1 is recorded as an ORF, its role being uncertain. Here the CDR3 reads CASSYPDRWEETQYF. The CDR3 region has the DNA TGCGCCAGCAGTTATCCTGACAGATGGGAAGAGACCCAGTACTTC.